One TCR beta chain is described in this entry. The antigen remains unidentified. These data are taken from a study of T cell responses to AZD1222 COVID-19 vaccine. Study conclusions and caveats: Targets within unmutated variant regions were reportedly found for nearly half of spike-specific TCRs.

Method: immunoSEQ multiplex PCR; TCRdb's copy keeps in-frame clones and lacks some. The sample yields about 120,000 clones, 80% to 85% seen once. Trimming removed 6 bases from V and 2 bases from J, with 14 bases in between. This CDR3 region has 14 residues. Germline-derived CDR1 and CDR2 are MNHEY and SMNVEV (reference sequence). V gene TRBV27 combines with J gene TRBJ2-7, with D perhaps given as TRBD1 or TRBD2 (5 bases each). Sequences were derived from peripheral blood, sampled on day 0 of AZD1222 vaccination. This clonotype originated in an adult in good health. CDR3 protein: CASRAAGTPYEQYF. The CDR3 DNA is TGTGCCAGCAGAGCCGCAGGGACCCCCTACGAGCAGTACTTC.